Each of the 30 T cell receptor beta chains below was sequenced from the same sample in a study of Ad26.COV2.S vaccination and SARS-CoV-2 variants. Noted treatment: approximately 18 received Ad26.COV2.S at low or high dose, single or two shots; 5 received placebo; per-sample allocation not given. After the first vaccine or placebo injection, samples were drawn on day 63. Profiling relied on immunoSEQ multiplex PCR, and the TCRdb table lists in-frame clones only, not all of them. The table records hundreds of thousands of clones, around 89% of them present only once. The sample here was peripheral blood, taken in a trial of Ad26.COV2.S vaccine versus placebo. These receptors all come from a person between 18 and 60 years old who received the Ad26.COV2.S COVID-19 vaccine or a placebo.

This chain joins TRBV2 and TRBJ1-2, with 7 bases aligning to TRBD1. The CDR3 covers 13 residues. Germline trimming cut 9 bases from V and 7 bases from J; bases unmatched to any gene: 11. The V gene's germline CDR1 is SNHLY and CDR2 FYNNEI. This CDR3 is CASNGQVTGGYTF. The CDR3 DNA follows: TGTGCCAGTAATGGACAGGTGACGGGTGGCTACACCTTC.

The chain uses TRBV9 and TRBJ1-6; 9 positions agree with TRBD1. CDR1 is SGDLS, CDR2 YYNGEE, per germline. The CDR3 has 15 amino acids. Germline trimming cut 4 bases from V and 7 bases from J; bases unmatched to any gene: 6. This CDR3 is CASSPRQGVNSPLHF. The CDR3 bases are TGTGCCAGCAGCCCCCGACAGGGGGTCAATTCACCCCTCCACTTT.

The chain is built from TRBV6-5 and TRBJ1-2; D is unclear. V was shortened by 2 bases and J by 0 bases, with 4 bases between the two germline ends. CDR3 length equals 13 residues. Germline CDR1 and CDR2: MNHEY and SVGAGI. CDR3 sequence (DNA): TGTGCCAGCAGTTACAGTACTAACTATGGCTACACCTTC. It encodes CASSYSTNYGYTF.

The chain uses TRBV25-1 and TRBJ1-2; no clear D. This CDR3 comprises 14 residues. Between the trimmed V and J ends, which lost 6 bases and 3 bases, there was a span of 14 bases. Germline V gene lookup returns CDR1 MGHDK and CDR2 SYGVNS. As DNA, the CDR3 is TGTGCCAGCAGGGGTTCGGTATTCGACTATGGCTACACCTTC. It yields the protein CASRGSVFDYGYTF.

The sample holds a few counts of this clone. The V call is TRBV6-5, the J call TRBJ2-1; D is unclear. The CDR3 consists of 13 residues. Germline loops: CDR1 MNHEY, CDR2 SVGAGI. The V gene lost 6 bases and the J gene lost 5 bases, with 11 bases spanning the gap. The CDR3: CASSQRPNNEQFF. CDR3 in DNA: TGTGCCAGCAGCCAAAGGCCAAACAATGAGCAGTTCTTC.

The chain joins TRBV27 to TRBJ2-2; 7 positions agree with TRBD2. The CDR3 totals 14 residues. V shed 6 bases and J 4 bases; nucleotides not matched to a gene: 5. Looked up from germline, CDR1 is MNHEY and CDR2 is SMNVEV (reference sequence). The DNA for the CDR3 is TGTGCCAGCAGCGGGTTAGCGGGCACCGGGGAGCTGTTTTTT. This sequence encodes CASSGLAGTGELFF.

This clone was detected ten times or more. The chain links TRBV3-1 (or the pseudogene TRBV3-2) to TRBJ2-3, with 7 bases lining up with TRBD2. V dropped 4 bases and J dropped 3; count of bases not matched to a gene: 13. Germline CDR1 and CDR2: LGHDT and YNNKEL (reference sequence). The CDR3 consists of 17 residues. The CDR3 is CASSPREWEGVTDTQYF. In DNA form, the CDR3 reads TGTGCCAGCAGCCCCCGGGAGTGGGAGGGAGTGACAGATACGCAGTATTTT.

V and J are TRBV6-6 and TRBJ1-1, with TRBD1 matching over 8 bases. The germline V gene has CDR1 MNHNY and CDR2 SVGAGI (reference sequence). There are 14 residues in the CDR3. The V and J ends lost 5 bases and 6 bases, in that order; junction bases with no gene match: 8. The CDR3 DNA is TGTGCCAGCAGTCCCCCTGACAGGGGACCTGAAGCTTTCTTT. Amino acid sequence: CASSPPDRGPEAFF.

The V gene is TRBV2, the J gene TRBJ2-1; D gene uncertain. V lost 6 bases and J 6 bases, leaving 15 bases between the germline ends. This CDR3 has 14 residues. CDR1 is SNHLY, CDR2 FYNNEI, per germline. The CDR3 DNA reads as TGTGCCAGCAGGGTTTTCGGCCTCGTCAATGAGCAGTTCTTC. Protein product: CASRVFGLVNEQFF.

The chain carries TRBV4-3 and TRBJ2-3, with D possibly being TRBD1 (6 bases). V lost 2 bases, J lost 6 bases, and 18 bases lay in between. The CDR3 sequence is 16 residues long. The germline gives CDR1 LGHNA, CDR2 YSLEER. CDR3 nucleotides: TGCGCCAGCAGCCAAAACTCAGGGGCCCCGTCGGATACGCAGTATTTT. Translated, it gives CASSQNSGAPSDTQYF.

The chain joins TRBV24-1 to TRBJ2-1, with D perhaps assigned TRBD1 or TRBD2 (5 bases each). The V gene lost 2 bases and the J gene lost 7 bases, with 8 bases spanning the gap. The CDR3 totals 13 residues. Germline lookup yields CDR1 KGHDR and CDR2 SFDVKD. The CDR3, as DNA: TGTGCCACCAGTGATTGGGGGAAAAATGAGCAGTTCTTC. Translating gives CATSDWGKNEQFF.

The genes are TRBV5-6 and TRBJ1-2; D is possibly TRBD1 (6 bases). The CDR3 runs 12 residues. V lost 1 base and J 8 bases, leaving 9 bases between the germline ends. CDR1 and CDR2 (germline): SGHDT, YYEEEE. The CDR3 sequence is CASSLSRGGYTF. CDR3 coding DNA: TGTGCCAGCAGCTTGAGCAGGGGCGGCTACACCTTC.

The J gene is TRBJ2-2, the V gene TRBV19, with TRBD2 matching over 12 bases. CDR1 LNHDA and CDR2 SQIVND come from the germline V gene (reference sequence). This CDR3 has 17 residues. Trimming at V came to 5 bases and at J to 7 bases, leaving 11 bases not matched to a gene. CDR3 sequence: CASSPPTSGRLVGELFF. The CDR3 DNA reads as TGTGCCAGTAGTCCTCCGACTAGCGGGAGACTCGTCGGGGAGCTGTTTTTT. The variable domain in full, with the rest retrieved from reference TRBV19 and TRBJ2-2, is DGGITQSPKYLFRKEGQNVTLSCEQNLNHDAMYWYRQDPGQGLRLIYYSQIVNDFQKGDIAEGYSVSREKKESFPLTVTSAQKNPTAFYLCASSPPTSGRLVGELFFGEGSRLTVL.

This clone has only one observation. V is TRBV6-2 or TRBV6-3 and J is TRBJ2-6; no clear D gene. The germline V gene has CDR1 MNHEY and CDR2 SVGEGT. V was clipped by 1 base and J by 1 base, with 8 bases between them. The CDR3 contains 16 residues. The CDR3 DNA reads TGTGCCAGCAGTTACTGGCCTAGATCTGGGGCCAACGTCCTGACTTTC. Translation gives CASSYWPRSGANVLTF.

The genes are TRBV6-6 and TRBJ1-1; 7 positions agree with TRBD1. V trimming: 7 bases; J trimming: 1 base; junction bases outside the gene matches: 6. Germline CDR1 reads MNHNY; CDR2 reads SVGAGI (reference sequence). CDR3 size: 14 residues. DNA for the CDR3: TGTGCCAGCACAAGACAGGGCCCGAACACTGAAGCTTTCTTT. This codes for CASTRQGPNTEAFF.

The gene calls are TRBV5-4 and TRBJ1-2; D may be TRBD1 (5 bases). V lost 6 bases, J lost 6 bases, and 18 bases lay in between. The germline V gene has CDR1 SGHNT and CDR2 YYREEE (reference sequence). This CDR3 region has 14 residues. CDR3 region: CASTLALGVNGYTF. CDR3 DNA: TGTGCCAGCACCCTTGCCTTAGGGGTAAATGGCTACACCTTC.

V gene TRBV5-4 combines with J gene TRBJ2-7, with TRBD2 matching over 9 bases. The germline CDR1 and CDR2 sequences are SGHNT and YYREEE (reference sequence). J was trimmed by 6 bases and V by 4 bases; bases with no gene match: 14. The CDR3 contains 16 residues. CDR3 nucleotides: TGTGCCAGCAGCCCCTACGGGCGGGGGGGTCCTGGCGAGCAGTACTTC. Its protein is CASSPYGRGGPGEQYF.

The gene calls are TRBV18 and TRBJ1-1; D is uncertain. The germline V gene has CDR1 KGHSH and CDR2 LQKENI. The CDR3 extends over 13 amino acids. V dropped 3 bases and J dropped 3 bases, with 8 bases sitting between them. The CDR3: CASSPGPYTEAFF. DNA of the CDR3: TGTGCCAGCTCACCCGGACCCTACACTGAAGCTTTCTTT.

The V gene is TRBV12-3 or TRBV12-4, the J gene TRBJ1-5; 7 nucleotides line up with TRBD1. This CDR3 comprises 13 residues. Losses at the gene ends were 1 base for V and 10 bases for J; bases not matched to a gene: 4. CDR3 loop: CASSLGTGQPQHF. CDR3 nucleotides: TGTGCCAGCAGTTTAGGGACAGGACAACCCCAGCATTTT.

This clone was seen only a few times. The CDR3 nucleotides read TGTGCCAGCTCACCCGCCCTAGAGACTGAAGCTTTCTTT. Translation gives CASSPALETEAFF. The chain recombines TRBV18 with TRBJ1-1; D unclear. With 3 bases removed from V and 5 bases from J, the gap between germline ends came to 10 bases. Looked up from germline, CDR1 is KGHSH and CDR2 is LQKENI. CDR3 length: 13 residues.

V and J are TRBV6-1 and TRBJ2-5; 11 bases fit TRBD1. This CDR3 contains 15 residues. Germline-derived CDR1 and CDR2 are MNHNS and SASEGT. V dropped 3 bases and J dropped 4; count of bases not matched to a gene: 4. This CDR3 reads CASSDGQGAGETQYF. The CDR3 nucleotides read TGTGCCAGCAGTGACGGACAGGGGGCTGGAGAGACCCAGTACTTC.

Remarks on this clone: Other DNA variants within this sample encode the same CDR3. CDR3: CASSLERQGTQPQHF. CDR3 DNA: TGTGCCAGCAGCTTGGAGAGGCAGGGGACCCAGCCCCAGCATTTT. The J gene is TRBJ1-5, the V gene TRBV5-5; D possibly corresponds to TRBD1 (6 bases). The V end lost 0 bases, the J end lost 7 bases, and 14 bases lay between the germline ends. The CDR3 is 15 amino acids. From germline, CDR1 is SGHKS and CDR2 YYEKEE (reference sequence).

V usage is TRBV4-3 and J usage is TRBJ1-6; D might be TRBD1 (5 bases). Germline V gene sequence: CDR1 LGHNA, CDR2 YSLEER. V lost 1 base to trimming and J lost 9 bases, with 7 bases between them. The CDR3 sequence is 13 residues long. The CDR3, as DNA: TGCGCCAGCAGCCAAGGGGGCGGTTCACCCCTCCACTTT. Encoded protein: CASSQGGGSPLHF.

V gene TRBV29-1 combines with J gene TRBJ2-1; the D gene is possibly TRBD2 (6 bases). This CDR3 is 13 amino acids long. CDR1 and CDR2 (germline): SQVTM, ANQGSEA. V lost 3 bases and J 9 bases, leaving 15 bases between the germline ends. CDR3 in amino acids: CSVDLGGVGEQFF. DNA of the CDR3: TGCAGCGTTGACCTAGGAGGGGTGGGTGAGCAGTTCTTC.

The J gene is TRBJ2-3, the V gene TRBV29-1, with 9 bases lining up with TRBD2. The V and J ends lost 8 bases and 0 bases, in that order; junction bases with no gene match: 6. From germline, CDR1 is SQVTM and CDR2 ANQGSEA. The CDR3 is 14 amino acids. The CDR3 DNA follows: TGCAGCTTCTCTAGCGGGGAAAGCACAGATACGCAGTATTTT. Translation: CSFSSGESTDTQYF.

The table lists this clone with a count of one. This chain uses TRBV2 with TRBJ1-1; tentatively, D is TRBD1 (5 bases). The CDR3 has 13 amino acids. Per the germline V gene, CDR1 is SNHLY and CDR2 is FYNNEI. V was trimmed by 6 bases and J by 1 base, leaving 9 bases between them. The CDR3 reads CASRGGGNTEAFF. In nucleotides, the CDR3 is TGTGCCAGCAGGGGCGGGGGGAACACTGAAGCTTTCTTT.

The chain uses TRBV6-5 and TRBJ2-1; TRBD1 aligns across 8 bases. V was pared by 10 bases and J by 7 bases, with 9 bases of the junction left unmatched. Germline V gene sequence: CDR1 MNHEY, CDR2 SVGAGI. This CDR3 is built from 13 residues. In DNA form, the CDR3 reads TGTGCCACCCGACAGGGGATAAGGAATGAGCAGTTCTTC. It codes for CATRQGIRNEQFF.

This clone was found once. The chain links TRBV6-6 to TRBJ1-2, with 9 positions matching TRBD1. Germline CDR1 and CDR2: MNHNY and SVGAGI (reference sequence). Trimming removed 5 bases from V and 2 bases from J; junction bases left unmatched: 6. The CDR3 consists of 15 residues. DNA for the CDR3: TGTGCCAGCAGTAGGAACAGGGGGCGCAACTATGGCTACACCTTC. Translating gives CASSRNRGRNYGYTF.

CDR3 region: CASMDLNTEAFF. CDR3 sequence (DNA): TGTGCCAGCATGGACCTGAACACTGAAGCTTTCTTT. The rearrangement links TRBV5-6 to TRBJ1-1; D is unclear. V was clipped by 6 bases and J by 0 bases, with 6 bases between them. This CDR3 is 12 amino acids long. Germline assignment: CDR1 SGHDT and CDR2 YYEEEE.

This chain uses TRBV10-3 with TRBJ2-2, with 16 bases that match TRBD2. The J segment lost 3 bases and the V segment lost 0 bases, leaving 7 bases of the junction unmatched. This CDR3 is 20 amino acids long. CDR1 is ENHRY and CDR2 is SYGVKD in the germline V gene. In nucleotides, the CDR3 is TGTGCCATCAGTGAGTCGACTGGGACTAGCGGGAGGGCGTACACCGGGGAGCTGTTTTTT. Protein product: CAISESTGTSGRAYTGELFF.